The rows below give T cell receptor beta chains drawn from one sample of a study of T cell responses to AZD1222 COVID-19 vaccine. Produced via immunoSEQ multiplex PCR; TCRdb's table is partial and in-frame only. The table lists about 150,000 clones, around nine tenths of them singletons. Sequencing used peripheral blood, obtained 28 days after the second AZD1222 dose. These receptors came from an adult who received the AZD1222 COVID-19 vaccine. Both conserved end residues are trimmed from each CDR3.

v_gene: TRBV11-2; CDR3aa: ASSSHSSSGNTIY
v_gene: TRBV3-1/TRBV3-2; CDR3aa: ASSQASGSADTQY
v_gene: TRBV4-1; CDR3aa: ASSQGTGFNTEAF
v_gene: TRBV19; CDR3aa: ASREGTTSTDTQY
v_gene: TRBV19; CDR3aa: ASSSLGLNTEAF
v_gene: TRBV7-9; CDR3aa: ASSLGGQGDEKLF
v_gene: TRBV19; CDR3aa: ASTPGWSYGYT
v_gene: TRBV11-2; CDR3aa: ASSLAGTGISH
v_gene: TRBV12-3/TRBV12-4; CDR3aa: ASRRKNEKLF
v_gene: TRBV9; CDR3aa: ASSVDTSINYGYT
v_gene: TRBV4-2; CDR3aa: ASSQDLLPGGGTLRQF
v_gene: TRBV7-8; CDR3aa: ASLGTGAQKQY
v_gene: TRBV3-1/TRBV3-2; CDR3aa: ASSLGHRAYGYT
v_gene: TRBV29-1; CDR3aa: SVEEGGAVHEQY
v_gene: TRBV19; CDR3aa: ASSRGRQVGSALH
v_gene: TRBV10-3; CDR3aa: AISESKQGANGYT
v_gene: TRBV10-3; CDR3aa: AISPDMSENEQY
v_gene: TRBV9; CDR3aa: ASSVEGGGAGETQY
v_gene: TRBV4-3; CDR3aa: ASSQDPKSPEAF
v_gene: TRBV28; CDR3aa: ASSNLGQDNEKLF
v_gene: TRBV27; CDR3aa: ASTDTQY